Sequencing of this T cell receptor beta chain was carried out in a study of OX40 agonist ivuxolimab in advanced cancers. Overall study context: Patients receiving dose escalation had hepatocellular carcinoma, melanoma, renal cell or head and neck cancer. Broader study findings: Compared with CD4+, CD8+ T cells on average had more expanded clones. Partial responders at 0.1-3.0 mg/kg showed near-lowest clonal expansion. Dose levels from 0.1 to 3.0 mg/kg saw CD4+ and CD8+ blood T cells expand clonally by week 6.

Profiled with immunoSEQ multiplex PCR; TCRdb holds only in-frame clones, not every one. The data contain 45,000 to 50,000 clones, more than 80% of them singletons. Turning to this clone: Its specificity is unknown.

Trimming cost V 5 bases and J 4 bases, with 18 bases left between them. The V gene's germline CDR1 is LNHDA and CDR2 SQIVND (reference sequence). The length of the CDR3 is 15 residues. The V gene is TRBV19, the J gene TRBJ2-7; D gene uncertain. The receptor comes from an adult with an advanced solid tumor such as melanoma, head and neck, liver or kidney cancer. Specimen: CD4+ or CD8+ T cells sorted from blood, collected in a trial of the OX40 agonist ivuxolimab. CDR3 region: CASSPTVEGRYEQYF. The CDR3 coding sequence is TGTGCCAGTAGTCCGACTGTGGAAGGGCGGTACGAGCAGTACTTC.